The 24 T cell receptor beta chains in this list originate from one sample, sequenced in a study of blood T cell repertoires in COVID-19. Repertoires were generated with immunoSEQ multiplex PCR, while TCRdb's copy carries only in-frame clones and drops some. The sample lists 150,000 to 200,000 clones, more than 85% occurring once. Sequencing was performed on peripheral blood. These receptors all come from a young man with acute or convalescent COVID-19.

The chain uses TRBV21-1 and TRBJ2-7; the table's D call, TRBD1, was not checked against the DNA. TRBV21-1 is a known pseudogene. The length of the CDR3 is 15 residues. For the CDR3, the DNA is TGTGCCACCCGAAAAACAGGGCTTGGGACCTACGAGCAGTACGTC. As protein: CATRKTGLGTYEQYV.

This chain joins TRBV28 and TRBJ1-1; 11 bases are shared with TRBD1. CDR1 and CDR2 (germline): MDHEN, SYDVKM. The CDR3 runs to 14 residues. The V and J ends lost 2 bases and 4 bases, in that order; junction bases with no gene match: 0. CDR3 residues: CASSLGTGGTEAFF. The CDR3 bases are TGTGCCAGCAGTTTAGGGACAGGGGGCACTGAAGCTTTCTTT.

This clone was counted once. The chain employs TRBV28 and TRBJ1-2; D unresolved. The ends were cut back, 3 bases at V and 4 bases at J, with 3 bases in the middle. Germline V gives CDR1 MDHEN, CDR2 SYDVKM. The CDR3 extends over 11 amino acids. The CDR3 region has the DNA TGTGCCAGCAGTTTTCTCTATGGCTACACCTTC. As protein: CASSFLYGYTF.

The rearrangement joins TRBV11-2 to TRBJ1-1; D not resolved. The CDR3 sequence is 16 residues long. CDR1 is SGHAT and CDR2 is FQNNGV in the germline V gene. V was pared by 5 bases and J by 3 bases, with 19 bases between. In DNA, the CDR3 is TGTGCCAGCAGCGCCAACCCCACTTGGTTTTACACTGAAGCTTTCTTT. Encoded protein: CASSANPTWFYTEAFF.

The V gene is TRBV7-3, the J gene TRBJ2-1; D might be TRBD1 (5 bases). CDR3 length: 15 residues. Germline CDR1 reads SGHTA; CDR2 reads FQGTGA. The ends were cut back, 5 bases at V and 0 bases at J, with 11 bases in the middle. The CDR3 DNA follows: TGTGCCAGCAGCAAGACAGCGATCTCCTACAATGAGCAGTTCTTC. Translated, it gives CASSKTAISYNEQFF. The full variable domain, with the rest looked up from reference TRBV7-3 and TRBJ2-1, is GAGVSQTPSNKVTEKGKYVELRCDPISGHTALYWYRQSLGQGPEFLIYFQGTGAADDSGLPNDRFFAVRPEGSVSTLKIQRTERGDSAVYLCASSKTAISYNEQFFGPGTRLTVL.

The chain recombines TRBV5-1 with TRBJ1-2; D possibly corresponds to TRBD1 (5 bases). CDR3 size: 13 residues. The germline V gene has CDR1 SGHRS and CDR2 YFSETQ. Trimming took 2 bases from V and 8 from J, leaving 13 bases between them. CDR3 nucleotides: TGCGCCAGCAGCTTTTCGGGGGACTCCGGCTACACCTTC. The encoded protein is CASSFSGDSGYTF.

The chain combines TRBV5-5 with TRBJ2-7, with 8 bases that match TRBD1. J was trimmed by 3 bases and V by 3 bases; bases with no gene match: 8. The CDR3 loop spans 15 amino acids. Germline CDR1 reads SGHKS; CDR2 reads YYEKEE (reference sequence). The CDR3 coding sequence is TGTGCCAGCAGCTCAGCCGGGACAGGAGTCTACGAGCAGTACGTC. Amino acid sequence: CASSSAGTGVYEQYV.

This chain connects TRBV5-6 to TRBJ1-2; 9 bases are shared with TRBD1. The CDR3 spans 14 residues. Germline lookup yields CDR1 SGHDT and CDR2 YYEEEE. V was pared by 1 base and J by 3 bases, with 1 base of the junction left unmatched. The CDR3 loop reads CASSLTGGYYGYTF. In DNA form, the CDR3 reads TGTGCCAGCAGCTTGACAGGGGGCTACTATGGCTACACCTTC.

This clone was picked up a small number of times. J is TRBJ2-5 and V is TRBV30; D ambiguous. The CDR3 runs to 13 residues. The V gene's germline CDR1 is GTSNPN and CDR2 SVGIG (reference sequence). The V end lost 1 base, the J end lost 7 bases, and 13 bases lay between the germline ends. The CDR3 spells CAWSGQGLGTQYF. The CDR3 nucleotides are TGTGCCTGGAGTGGACAAGGTTTGGGGACCCAGTACTTC.

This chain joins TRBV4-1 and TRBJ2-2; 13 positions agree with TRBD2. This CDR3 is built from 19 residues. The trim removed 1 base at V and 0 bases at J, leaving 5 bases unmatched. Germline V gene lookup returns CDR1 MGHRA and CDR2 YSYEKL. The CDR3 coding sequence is TGCGCCAGCAGCCAAGGGACTAGCGGGGGTCCGGCGAACACCGGGGAGCTGTTTTTT. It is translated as CASSQGTSGGPANTGELFF.

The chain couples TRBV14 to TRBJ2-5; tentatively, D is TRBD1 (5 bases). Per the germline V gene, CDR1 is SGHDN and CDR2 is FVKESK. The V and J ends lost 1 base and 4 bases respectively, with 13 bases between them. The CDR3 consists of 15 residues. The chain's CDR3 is CASSQVGHYLETQYF. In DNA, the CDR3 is TGTGCCAGCAGCCAAGTCGGACATTACTTAGAGACCCAGTACTTC.

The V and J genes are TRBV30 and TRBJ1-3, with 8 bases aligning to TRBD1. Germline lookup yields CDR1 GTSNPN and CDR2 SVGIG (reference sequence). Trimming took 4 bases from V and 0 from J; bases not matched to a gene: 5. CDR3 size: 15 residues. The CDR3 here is CAWTRDRSSGNTIYF. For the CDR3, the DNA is TGTGCCTGGACGAGGGACAGGAGCTCTGGAAACACCATATATTTT.

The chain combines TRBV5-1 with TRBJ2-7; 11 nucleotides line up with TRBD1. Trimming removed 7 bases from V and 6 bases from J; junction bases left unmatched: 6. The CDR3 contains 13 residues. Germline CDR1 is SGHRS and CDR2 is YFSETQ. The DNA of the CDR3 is TGCGCCAGCTTTGGACAGGGGGCGAGCGAGCAGTACTTC. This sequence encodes CASFGQGASEQYF.

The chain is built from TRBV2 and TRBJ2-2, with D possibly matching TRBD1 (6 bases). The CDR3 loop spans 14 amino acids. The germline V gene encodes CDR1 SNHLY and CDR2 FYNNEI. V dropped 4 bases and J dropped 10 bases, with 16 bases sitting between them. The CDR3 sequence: CASSARGGKAELFF. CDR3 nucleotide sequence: TGTGCCAGCAGTGCGAGAGGGGGTAAGGCGGAGCTGTTTTTT.

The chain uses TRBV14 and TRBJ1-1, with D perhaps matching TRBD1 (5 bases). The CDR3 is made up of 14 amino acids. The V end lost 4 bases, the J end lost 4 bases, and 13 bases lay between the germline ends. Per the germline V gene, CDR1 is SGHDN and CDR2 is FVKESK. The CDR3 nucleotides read TGTGCCAGCAGCCCTCAGGGAGGCGGCACTGAAGCTTTCTTT. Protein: CASSPQGGGTEAFF.

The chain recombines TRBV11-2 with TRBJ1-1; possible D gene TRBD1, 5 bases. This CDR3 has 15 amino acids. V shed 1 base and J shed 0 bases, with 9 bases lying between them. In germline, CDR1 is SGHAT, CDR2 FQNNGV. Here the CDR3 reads CASSLVGRVNTEAFF. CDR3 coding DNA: TGTGCCAGCAGCTTAGTAGGCAGGGTGAACACTGAAGCTTTCTTT.

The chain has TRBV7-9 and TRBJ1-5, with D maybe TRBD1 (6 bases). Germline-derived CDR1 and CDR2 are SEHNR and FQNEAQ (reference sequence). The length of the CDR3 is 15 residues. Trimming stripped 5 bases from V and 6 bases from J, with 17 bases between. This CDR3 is CASSPSGVGIQPQHF. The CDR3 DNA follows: TGTGCCAGCAGCCCCTCAGGGGTCGGGATTCAGCCCCAGCATTTT.

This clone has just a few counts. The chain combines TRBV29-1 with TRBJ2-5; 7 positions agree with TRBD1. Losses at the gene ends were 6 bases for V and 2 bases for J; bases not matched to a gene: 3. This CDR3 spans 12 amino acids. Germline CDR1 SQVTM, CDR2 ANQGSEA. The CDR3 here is CSVRTGQETQYF. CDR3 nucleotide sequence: TGCAGCGTACGGACAGGTCAAGAGACCCAGTACTTC.

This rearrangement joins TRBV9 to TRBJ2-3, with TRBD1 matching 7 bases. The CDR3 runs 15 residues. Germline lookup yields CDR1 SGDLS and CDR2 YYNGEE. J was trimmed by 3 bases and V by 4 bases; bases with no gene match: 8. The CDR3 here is CASSPGRQGTDTQYF. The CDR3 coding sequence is TGTGCCAGCAGCCCAGGGAGACAGGGAACAGATACGCAGTATTTT.

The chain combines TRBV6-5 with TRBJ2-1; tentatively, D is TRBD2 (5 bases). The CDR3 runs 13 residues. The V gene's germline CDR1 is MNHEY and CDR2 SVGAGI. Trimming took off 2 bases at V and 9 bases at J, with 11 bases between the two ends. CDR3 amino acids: CASSYRRAAEQFF. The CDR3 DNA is TGTGCCAGCAGTTACAGGCGGGCGGCTGAGCAGTTCTTC.

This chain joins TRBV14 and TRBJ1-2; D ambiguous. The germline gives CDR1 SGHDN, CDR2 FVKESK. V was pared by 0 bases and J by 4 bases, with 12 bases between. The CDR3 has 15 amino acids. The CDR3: CASSQDLRGIYGYTF. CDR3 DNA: TGTGCCAGCAGCCAAGATTTGCGGGGAATCTATGGCTACACCTTC.

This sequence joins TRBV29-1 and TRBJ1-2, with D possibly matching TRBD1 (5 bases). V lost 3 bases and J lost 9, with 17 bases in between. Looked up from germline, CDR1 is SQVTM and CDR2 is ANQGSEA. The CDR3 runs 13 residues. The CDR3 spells CSVEWDGGPRYTF. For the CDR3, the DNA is TGCAGCGTTGAGTGGGACGGGGGTCCGCGCTACACCTTC.

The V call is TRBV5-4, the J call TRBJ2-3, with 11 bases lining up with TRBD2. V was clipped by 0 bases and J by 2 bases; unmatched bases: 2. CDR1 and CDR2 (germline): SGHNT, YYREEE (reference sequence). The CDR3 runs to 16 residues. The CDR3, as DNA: TGTGCCAGCAGCTTGGTGACTAGCGGGGTCACAGATACGCAGTATTTT. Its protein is CASSLVTSGVTDTQYF.

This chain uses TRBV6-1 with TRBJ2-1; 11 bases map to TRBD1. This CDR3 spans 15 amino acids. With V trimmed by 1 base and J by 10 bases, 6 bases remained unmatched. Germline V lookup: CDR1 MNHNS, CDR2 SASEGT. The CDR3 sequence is CASSEGGTGGLEQFF. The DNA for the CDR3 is TGTGCCAGCAGTGAAGGAGGGACAGGGGGATTGGAGCAGTTCTTC.